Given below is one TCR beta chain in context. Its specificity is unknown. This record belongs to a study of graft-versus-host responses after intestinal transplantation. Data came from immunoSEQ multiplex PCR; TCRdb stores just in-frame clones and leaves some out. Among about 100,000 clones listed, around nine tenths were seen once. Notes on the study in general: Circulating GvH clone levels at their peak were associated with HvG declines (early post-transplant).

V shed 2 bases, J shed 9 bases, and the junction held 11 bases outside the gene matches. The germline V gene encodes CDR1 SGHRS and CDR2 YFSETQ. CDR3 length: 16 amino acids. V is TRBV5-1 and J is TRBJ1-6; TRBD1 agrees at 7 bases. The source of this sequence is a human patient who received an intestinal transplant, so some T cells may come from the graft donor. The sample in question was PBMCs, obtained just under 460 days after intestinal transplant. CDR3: CASSFGGGGTSSPLHF. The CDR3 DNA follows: TGCGCCAGCAGCTTCGGAGGGGGCGGGACAAGTTCACCCCTCCACTTT.